The clone carrying this T cell receptor beta chain was detected ten times or more. The antigen remains unidentified. Uncontrolled infection, other autoimmune disease, pregnancy or lactation excluded patients. This sample is drawn from a study of T cells in Graves' hyperthyroidism and ophthalmopathy. Findings of the study overall: A median about 6.5 months before onset, the model predicted ophthalmopathy.

RNA transcripts yielded amplified TCR beta CDR3 regions. The HTBI primer set served for first-round RT-PCR of the TCR CDR3. TCRdb re-called the multiplex PCR reads with MiXCR, one entry per CDR3 protein. The sample lists approximately 690,000 distinct CDR3 sequences, around 15% seen once, with approximately 12% in the top ten. V shed 1 base and J 4 bases; nucleotides not matched to a gene: 12. The CDR3 sequence is 19 residues long. The V gene's germline CDR1 is SGHTA and CDR2 FQGNSA. This clonotype was obtained from a woman aged 50 to 65 with Graves' ophthalmopathy. The chain recombines TRBV7-2 with TRBJ2-3; 12 bases are shared with TRBD2. Material: blood. Here the CDR3 DNA reads TGTGCCAGCAGCTTAGTCGTGACTAGCGGGAGTCGGCCTTCAGATACGCAGTATTTT. Amino acid sequence: CASSLVVTSGSRPSDTQYF.